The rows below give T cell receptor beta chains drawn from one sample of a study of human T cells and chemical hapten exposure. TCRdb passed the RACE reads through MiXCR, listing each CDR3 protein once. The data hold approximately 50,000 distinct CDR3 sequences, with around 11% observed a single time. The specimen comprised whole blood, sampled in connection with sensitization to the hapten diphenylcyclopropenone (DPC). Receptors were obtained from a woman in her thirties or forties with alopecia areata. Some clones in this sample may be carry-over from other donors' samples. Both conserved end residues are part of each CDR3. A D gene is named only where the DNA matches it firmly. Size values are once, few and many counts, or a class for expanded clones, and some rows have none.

CDR3nt: TGCAGTGCTAGAGACGGTAGCGGGAGGGGGTACAATGAGCAGTTCTTC; CDR3aa: CSARDGSGRGYNEQFF; d_gene: TRBD2; abundance: .; v_gene: TRBV20-1; j_gene: TRBJ2-1
CDR3nt: TGCAGTGCTAGTCGTATGAACACTGAAGCTTTCTTT; CDR3aa: CSASRMNTEAFF; d_gene: .; abundance: .; v_gene: TRBV20-1; j_gene: TRBJ1-1
CDR3nt: TGTGCCAGCAGCGTAAGTCAGGGTATCTCCTACGAGCAGTACTTC; CDR3aa: CASSVSQGISYEQYF; d_gene: .; abundance: few; v_gene: TRBV9; j_gene: TRBJ2-7
CDR3nt: TGTGCCAGTAGTACAGAGCGGATAAGCTCCTACAATGAGCAGTTCTTC; CDR3aa: CASSTERISSYNEQFF; d_gene: .; abundance: many; v_gene: TRBV19; j_gene: TRBJ2-1
CDR3nt: TGTGCCACTCACCCCACCGACAGCTCCGTACGCTACACCTTC; CDR3aa: CATHPTDSSVRYTF; d_gene: .; abundance: few; v_gene: TRBV7-2; j_gene: TRBJ1-2
CDR3nt: TGCAGTGCTAGAACAGATCCTGGGGCCAACGTCCTGACTTTC; CDR3aa: CSARTDPGANVLTF; d_gene: .; abundance: .; v_gene: TRBV20-1; j_gene: TRBJ2-6
CDR3nt: TGTGCCACCGCCCAATACCGGGACGAAAAACTGTTTTTT; CDR3aa: CATAQYRDEKLFF; d_gene: .; abundance: many; v_gene: TRBV15; j_gene: TRBJ1-4
CDR3nt: TGTGCCAGCCGCGGGACAGGGGTCGGTGAGCAGTTCTTC; CDR3aa: CASRGTGVGEQFF; d_gene: TRBD1; abundance: few; v_gene: TRBV28; j_gene: TRBJ2-1
CDR3nt: TGTGCCAGCAGTTACTCGAGGGGACTGAGCAATCAGCCCCAGCATTTT; CDR3aa: CASSYSRGLSNQPQHF; d_gene: .; abundance: few; v_gene: TRBV6-2/TRBV6-3; j_gene: TRBJ1-5
CDR3nt: TGTGCCAGCAGCTGGGAAGAAGAGACCCAGTACTTC; CDR3aa: CASSWEEETQYF; d_gene: .; abundance: .; v_gene: TRBV5-4; j_gene: TRBJ2-5
CDR3nt: TGTGCTAGCAGCCCCATCCGGGGGGGTGAAAAACTGTTTTTT; CDR3aa: CASSPIRGGEKLFF; d_gene: .; abundance: .; v_gene: TRBV7-7; j_gene: TRBJ1-4
CDR3nt: TGTGCCTTTCGGGACAGGGCCAAAGAGACCCAGTACTTC; CDR3aa: CAFRDRAKETQYF; d_gene: TRBD1; abundance: many; v_gene: TRBV30; j_gene: TRBJ2-5
CDR3nt: TGCGCCAGCAGCCAAGATTGGTCTGGGGCCAACGTCCTGACTTTC; CDR3aa: CASSQDWSGANVLTF; d_gene: .; abundance: few; v_gene: TRBV4-3; j_gene: TRBJ2-6
CDR3nt: TGTGCCAGCAGGACTAGCGGGCAGTACAATGAGCAGTTCTTC; CDR3aa: CASRTSGQYNEQFF; d_gene: TRBD2; abundance: few; v_gene: TRBV12-3/TRBV12-4; j_gene: TRBJ2-1
CDR3nt: TGTGCCAGCAGCGCCACAGGGGGAAGAACTGAAGCTTTCTTT; CDR3aa: CASSATGGRTEAFF; d_gene: TRBD1; abundance: few; v_gene: TRBV9; j_gene: TRBJ1-1
CDR3nt: TGTGCCAGCTCACCACCGGGACTAGCGGGACCCCAAGAGACCCAGTACTTC; CDR3aa: CASSPPGLAGPQETQYF; d_gene: TRBD2; abundance: once; v_gene: TRBV18; j_gene: TRBJ2-5
CDR3nt: TGTGCCAGCAGTGCACAGGGAGTGGTCAATCAGCCCCAGCATTTT; CDR3aa: CASSAQGVVNQPQHF; d_gene: .; abundance: .; v_gene: TRBV2; j_gene: TRBJ1-5
CDR3nt: TGCAGTGCTCCCAGAGGCGTGTCCTACGAGCAGTACTTC; CDR3aa: CSAPRGVSYEQYF; d_gene: .; abundance: .; v_gene: TRBV20-1; j_gene: TRBJ2-7
CDR3nt: TGTGCCAGCAGCTTAGGGGGCCCTAATTCACCCCTCCACTTT; CDR3aa: CASSLGGPNSPLHF; d_gene: .; abundance: many; v_gene: TRBV7-9; j_gene: TRBJ1-6
CDR3nt: TGCAGCGTTGAATTTGCGAGGGGGCAGCCCCAGCATTTT; CDR3aa: CSVEFARGQPQHF; d_gene: .; abundance: few; v_gene: TRBV29-1; j_gene: TRBJ1-5
CDR3nt: TGTGCCAGCAGTCTGAGCGGGAGTCCCCAAGAGACCCAGTACTTC; CDR3aa: CASSLSGSPQETQYF; d_gene: TRBD2; abundance: .; v_gene: TRBV5-4; j_gene: TRBJ2-5
CDR3nt: TGCGCCAGCAGCTTGGCACCACTCAACACCGGGGAGCTGTTTTTT; CDR3aa: CASSLAPLNTGELFF; d_gene: .; abundance: many; v_gene: TRBV5-1; j_gene: TRBJ2-2
CDR3nt: TGCAGTGCCGGATCCCGGGGTAGCAATCAGCCCCAGCATTTT; CDR3aa: CSAGSRGSNQPQHF; d_gene: .; abundance: few; v_gene: TRBV20-1; j_gene: TRBJ1-5
CDR3nt: TGTGCCAGCTCACCAGGGACAGGGGGCTCCCGGAAGGAAAAACTGTTTTTT; CDR3aa: CASSPGTGGSRKEKLFF; d_gene: TRBD1; abundance: few; v_gene: TRBV18; j_gene: TRBJ1-4
CDR3nt: TGTGCCAGCAGCCCAATCTATACGGGACCGCTCGGCTTC; CDR3aa: CASSPIYTGPLGF; d_gene: .; abundance: many; v_gene: TRBV11-2; j_gene: TRBJ2-7
CDR3nt: TGCAGCGTTGAGGATCCACGGGGGGCGGACAATGAGCAGTTCTTC; CDR3aa: CSVEDPRGADNEQFF; d_gene: .; abundance: few; v_gene: TRBV29-1; j_gene: TRBJ2-1
CDR3nt: TGTGCCAGCGGGGTGACTAGCGGGAGCTATGAGCAGTTCTTC; CDR3aa: CASGVTSGSYEQFF; d_gene: TRBD2; abundance: .; v_gene: TRBV6-5; j_gene: TRBJ2-1
CDR3nt: TGTGCCAGCGTGGCAGGAGGGTTTCAGCCCCAGCATTTT; CDR3aa: CASVAGGFQPQHF; d_gene: .; abundance: many; v_gene: TRBV28; j_gene: TRBJ1-5
CDR3nt: TGTGCCAGCAGTGACGGGGCTAGCGGGGGACAGCAGTTCTTC; CDR3aa: CASSDGASGGQQFF; d_gene: TRBD2; abundance: medium-sized; v_gene: TRBV6-4; j_gene: TRBJ2-1
CDR3nt: TGTGCCAGCAGCCAGAGGGACGAGCAGTACTTC; CDR3aa: CASSQRDEQYF; d_gene: .; abundance: few; v_gene: TRBV3-1; j_gene: TRBJ2-7
CDR3nt: TGTGCCAGCAGCTTAAGCGGGGGGGCCTACAATGAGCAGTTCTTC; CDR3aa: CASSLSGGAYNEQFF; d_gene: TRBD2; abundance: many; v_gene: TRBV9; j_gene: TRBJ2-1
CDR3nt: TGTGCCAGCAGACCCAGGGCAGGGGAGCAGTACTTC; CDR3aa: CASRPRAGEQYF; d_gene: .; abundance: few; v_gene: TRBV6-5; j_gene: TRBJ2-7
CDR3nt: TGTGCCAGCAGCTTTTCGAGAGGCTCCTACAATGAGCAGTTCTTC; CDR3aa: CASSFSRGSYNEQFF; d_gene: .; abundance: .; v_gene: TRBV11-3; j_gene: TRBJ2-1
CDR3nt: TGTGCCAGCAGTGTCCCTGACCGGGACGAGCAGTACTTC; CDR3aa: CASSVPDRDEQYF; d_gene: .; abundance: .; v_gene: TRBV2; j_gene: TRBJ2-7
CDR3nt: TGTGCCAGCAGCTTTAAGGGGGAAGGCACCGGGGAGCTGTTTTTT; CDR3aa: CASSFKGEGTGELFF; d_gene: .; abundance: .; v_gene: TRBV7-2; j_gene: TRBJ2-2
CDR3nt: TGTGCCAGCAGCATCACTGGGAACACTGAAGCTTTCTTT; CDR3aa: CASSITGNTEAFF; d_gene: .; abundance: many; v_gene: TRBV7-9; j_gene: TRBJ1-1
CDR3nt: TGTGCCAGCAGCAAAGAAATAGCGGGGAGATTGGAGACCCAGTACTTC; CDR3aa: CASSKEIAGRLETQYF; d_gene: .; abundance: .; v_gene: TRBV21-1; j_gene: TRBJ2-5
CDR3nt: TGTGCCAGCAGCAAGCGGACTAGCGGGGGTTATGAGCAGTTCTTC; CDR3aa: CASSKRTSGGYEQFF; d_gene: .; abundance: .; v_gene: TRBV21-1; j_gene: TRBJ2-1
CDR3nt: TGTGCCAGCAGCGGCCGGGCCCAGGGGACCGGGGAGCTGTTTTTT; CDR3aa: CASSGRAQGTGELFF; d_gene: .; abundance: many; v_gene: TRBV7-8; j_gene: TRBJ2-2
CDR3nt: TGTGCCATCGGTGCAAAGCGGGGGGCGACAGATACGCAGGATTTT; CDR3aa: CAIGAKRGATDTQDF; d_gene: TRBD2; abundance: .; v_gene: TRBV10-3; j_gene: TRBJ2-3
CDR3nt: TGTGCCACCAGCGGAGGGGCGGACCAAGAGACCCAGTACTTC; CDR3aa: CATSGGADQETQYF; d_gene: .; abundance: .; v_gene: TRBV15; j_gene: TRBJ2-5
CDR3nt: TGTGCCAGCAACCGAAACGTAGATCAGCCCCAGCATTTT; CDR3aa: CASNRNVDQPQHF; d_gene: .; abundance: many; v_gene: TRBV5-5; j_gene: TRBJ1-5